The T cell receptor beta chain under discussion was sequenced for a study of CXCR4 blockade with PD-1 therapy in pancreatic cancer. General study results and limits: Tumors were clonally expanded, mean around 0.14 versus 0.05 in healthy blood. More frequent amino acid clones had more nucleotide rearrangements, suggesting convergent selection.

This clone was detected only a few times. Its antigen remains unidentified. TCRdb keeps only in-frame clones here, not all; method: immunoSEQ multiplex PCR. The repertoire consists of roughly 3,000 clones, with roughly 38% occurring once and the leading ten covering 27%. CDR1 and CDR2 from the germline V gene are MNHGY and SAAAGT. The V and J ends lost 6 bases and 12 bases, in that order; junction bases with no gene match: 11. The CDR3 contains 13 residues. No neoadjuvant therapy was given before resection to the patients supplying these archived tumor blocks. The chain carries TRBV6-8 and TRBJ2-1; 7 bases map to TRBD1. Sample: tumor tissue. This clonotype was sampled from a human donor with pancreatic ductal adenocarcinoma. In DNA form, the CDR3 reads TGTGCCAGCAGGGCTCGACAGGGTTATAGGCAGTTCTTC. It specifies CASRARQGYRQFF.